The rows below give T cell receptor beta chains drawn from one sample of a study of blood T cells in healthy people across ages. TCRdb ran MiXCR on the 5' RACE reads and lists one entry per CDR3 protein. The sample contains approximately 1.5 million distinct CDR3 sequences, roughly 30% of which appear only once. Specimen: blood. These receptors came from a woman under 40 in good health. Both conserved end residues are part of each CDR3. Each record gives: V gene, clone size, J gene, CDR3 protein. Expanded clones are given a class, and other clones once, few, many or no size at all.

v_gene: TRBV7-3; abundance: few; j_gene: TRBJ2-1; CDR3aa: CASSLGPGLAAYNEQFF
v_gene: TRBV27; abundance: few; j_gene: TRBJ2-1; CDR3aa: CASSSRDTPYNEQFF
v_gene: TRBV6-1; abundance: few; j_gene: TRBJ1-5; CDR3aa: CASIFRQGSQPQHF
v_gene: TRBV11-2; abundance: .; j_gene: TRBJ2-1; CDR3aa: CASSLGGSLTYNEQFF
v_gene: TRBV11-2; abundance: .; j_gene: TRBJ2-1; CDR3aa: CASRLPGVSNNEQFF
v_gene: TRBV28; abundance: .; j_gene: TRBJ2-5; CDR3aa: CAKCSGTQYF
v_gene: TRBV15; abundance: .; j_gene: TRBJ2-3; CDR3aa: CATRMTSADTQYF
v_gene: TRBV20-1; abundance: few; j_gene: TRBJ2-7; CDR3aa: CSARDGGPDNEQYF
v_gene: TRBV4-1; abundance: many; j_gene: TRBJ1-6; CDR3aa: CASSLGQGSSPLHF
v_gene: TRBV11-2; abundance: few; j_gene: TRBJ2-1; CDR3aa: CASSLARGVSYNEQFF
v_gene: TRBV20-1; abundance: .; j_gene: TRBJ2-7; CDR3aa: CSARVTGQDSYEQYF
v_gene: TRBV7-2; abundance: few; j_gene: TRBJ2-1; CDR3aa: CASSYSHNEQFF
v_gene: TRBV20-1; abundance: many; j_gene: TRBJ2-1; CDR3aa: CSASDVTSGNYNEQFF
v_gene: TRBV7-8; abundance: once; j_gene: TRBJ2-5; CDR3aa: CASTPGLLQETQYF
v_gene: TRBV20-1; abundance: .; j_gene: TRBJ2-1; CDR3aa: CSARDPWTNRYNEQFF
v_gene: TRBV20-1; abundance: few; j_gene: TRBJ2-1; CDR3aa: CSAIIWTSGTNEQFF
v_gene: TRBV12-3/TRBV12-4; abundance: .; j_gene: TRBJ2-3; CDR3aa: CAGSPGTDTQYF
v_gene: TRBV9; abundance: .; j_gene: TRBJ1-2; CDR3aa: CASSEAGREDGYTF
v_gene: TRBV18; abundance: .; j_gene: TRBJ2-3; CDR3aa: CASSPRAMDTQYF
v_gene: TRBV2; abundance: .; j_gene: TRBJ1-2; CDR3aa: CASTQRAKNTPYGYTF
v_gene: TRBV7-6; abundance: .; j_gene: .; CDR3aa: CASSLEGIHEQYF
v_gene: TRBV12-3/TRBV12-4; abundance: few; j_gene: TRBJ2-1; CDR3aa: CASRLTSGNEQFF
v_gene: TRBV10-3; abundance: many; j_gene: TRBJ2-5; CDR3aa: CAISAGLAGGQETQYF
v_gene: TRBV29-1; abundance: .; j_gene: TRBJ1-2; CDR3aa: CSVEDWTNPYGYTF
v_gene: TRBV29-1; abundance: .; j_gene: TRBJ1-1; CDR3aa: CSVKDSATEAFF
v_gene: TRBV7-3; abundance: once; j_gene: TRBJ2-3; CDR3aa: CASNSLAGGVTDTQYF
v_gene: TRBV10-2; abundance: .; j_gene: TRBJ2-1; CDR3aa: CGWGSGGNEQFF
v_gene: TRBV20-1; abundance: many; j_gene: TRBJ2-7; CDR3aa: CSGGDSYEQYF
v_gene: TRBV20-1; abundance: few; j_gene: TRBJ2-7; CDR3aa: CSARDPLAGPQYEQYF
v_gene: TRBV18; abundance: .; j_gene: TRBJ2-5; CDR3aa: CASSLTGTGNQETQYF
v_gene: TRBV20-1; abundance: .; j_gene: TRBJ2-7; CDR3aa: CSTRKAYEQYF
v_gene: TRBV27; abundance: .; j_gene: TRBJ1-5; CDR3aa: CASRQASNQPQHF
v_gene: TRBV11-2; abundance: .; j_gene: .; CDR3aa: CASSSPRLLYNEQYF
v_gene: TRBV28; abundance: .; j_gene: TRBJ2-2; CDR3aa: CASSPHALNTGELFF
v_gene: TRBV6-6; abundance: few; j_gene: TRBJ1-1; CDR3aa: CASSSPGFGAFF
v_gene: TRBV6-5; abundance: few; j_gene: TRBJ2-7; CDR3aa: CASSPPLGTGVYEQYF
v_gene: TRBV27; abundance: .; j_gene: TRBJ1-6; CDR3aa: CASSLISSYNSPLHF
v_gene: TRBV10-3; abundance: .; j_gene: TRBJ1-5; CDR3aa: CAISDLGPHSNQPQHF
v_gene: TRBV20-1; abundance: few; j_gene: TRBJ2-7; CDR3aa: CSAREVGYEQYF
v_gene: TRBV5-1; abundance: .; j_gene: TRBJ2-1; CDR3aa: CASSLAPILPSGQFF
v_gene: TRBV6-2/TRBV6-3; abundance: .; j_gene: TRBJ1-5; CDR3aa: CASSLAGQGWQPQHF
v_gene: TRBV14; abundance: .; j_gene: TRBJ2-5; CDR3aa: CASSQARWADRSPQETQYF
v_gene: TRBV5-1; abundance: .; j_gene: TRBJ2-7; CDR3aa: CASSDSGPPYEQYF
v_gene: TRBV6-5; abundance: few; j_gene: TRBJ2-1; CDR3aa: CASSYVSSGQGAPNEQFF
v_gene: TRBV4-2; abundance: few; j_gene: TRBJ2-2; CDR3aa: CASSQDANTGELFF
v_gene: TRBV15; abundance: few; j_gene: TRBJ2-2; CDR3aa: CATSRARGTGELFF
v_gene: TRBV12-3/TRBV12-4; abundance: .; j_gene: TRBJ1-2; CDR3aa: CASSFWGFPGYTF
v_gene: TRBV6-6; abundance: few; j_gene: TRBJ1-5; CDR3aa: CASSYSQGGLVQPQHF
v_gene: TRBV29-1; abundance: few; j_gene: TRBJ1-4; CDR3aa: CSVESSGGGMGYEKLFF
v_gene: TRBV5-1; abundance: .; j_gene: TRBJ1-2; CDR3aa: CASSLDLPGGSGYTF
v_gene: TRBV20-1; abundance: .; j_gene: TRBJ1-2; CDR3aa: CSARRTGGGNYGYTF
v_gene: TRBV10-1; abundance: .; j_gene: TRBJ2-7; CDR3aa: CAGPPLSQYF